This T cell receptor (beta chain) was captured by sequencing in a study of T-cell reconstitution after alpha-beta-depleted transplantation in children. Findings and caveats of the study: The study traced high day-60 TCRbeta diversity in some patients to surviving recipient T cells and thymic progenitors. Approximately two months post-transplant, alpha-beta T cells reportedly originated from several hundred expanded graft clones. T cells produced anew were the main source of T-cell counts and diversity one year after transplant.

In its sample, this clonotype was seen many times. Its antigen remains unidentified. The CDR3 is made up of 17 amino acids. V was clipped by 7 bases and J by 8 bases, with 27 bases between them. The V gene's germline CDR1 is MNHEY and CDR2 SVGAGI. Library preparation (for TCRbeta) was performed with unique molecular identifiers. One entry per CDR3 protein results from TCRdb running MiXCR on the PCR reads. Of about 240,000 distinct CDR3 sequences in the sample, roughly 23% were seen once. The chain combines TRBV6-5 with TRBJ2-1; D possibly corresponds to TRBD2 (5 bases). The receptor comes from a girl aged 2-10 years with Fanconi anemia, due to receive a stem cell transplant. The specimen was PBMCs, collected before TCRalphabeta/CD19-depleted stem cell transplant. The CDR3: CASTLFGGEGREYEQFF. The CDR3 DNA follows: TGTGCCAGCACTCTCTTCGGAGGCGAGGGTCGTGAATATGAGCAGTTCTTC.